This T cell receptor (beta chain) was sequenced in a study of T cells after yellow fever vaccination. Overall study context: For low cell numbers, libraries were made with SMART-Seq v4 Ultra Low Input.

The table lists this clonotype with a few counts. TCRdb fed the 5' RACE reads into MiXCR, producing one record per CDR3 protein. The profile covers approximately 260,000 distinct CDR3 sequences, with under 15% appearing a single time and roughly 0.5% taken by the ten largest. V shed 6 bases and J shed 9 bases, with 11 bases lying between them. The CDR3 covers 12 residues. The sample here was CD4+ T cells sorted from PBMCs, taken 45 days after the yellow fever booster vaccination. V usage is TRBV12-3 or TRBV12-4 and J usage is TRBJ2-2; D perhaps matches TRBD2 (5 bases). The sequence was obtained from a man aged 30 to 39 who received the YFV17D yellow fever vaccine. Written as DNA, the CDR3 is TGTGCCAGCAGCCTAGACTATTGGGAGCTGTTTTTT. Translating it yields CASSLDYWELFF.